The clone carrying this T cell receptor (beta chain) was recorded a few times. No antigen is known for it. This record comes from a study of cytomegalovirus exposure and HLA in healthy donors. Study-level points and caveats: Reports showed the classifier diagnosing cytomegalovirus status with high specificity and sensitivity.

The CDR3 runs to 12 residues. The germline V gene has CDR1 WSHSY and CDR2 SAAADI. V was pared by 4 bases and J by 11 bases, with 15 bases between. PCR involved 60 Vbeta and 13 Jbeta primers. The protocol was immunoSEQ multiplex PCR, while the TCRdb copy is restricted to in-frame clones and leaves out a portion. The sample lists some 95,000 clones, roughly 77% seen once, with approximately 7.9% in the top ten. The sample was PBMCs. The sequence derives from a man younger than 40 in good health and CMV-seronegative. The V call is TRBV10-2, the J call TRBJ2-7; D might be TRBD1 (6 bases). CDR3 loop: CASSGSGVIEYF. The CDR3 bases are TGCGCCAGCAGTGGTTCAGGGGTAATTGAGTACTTC.